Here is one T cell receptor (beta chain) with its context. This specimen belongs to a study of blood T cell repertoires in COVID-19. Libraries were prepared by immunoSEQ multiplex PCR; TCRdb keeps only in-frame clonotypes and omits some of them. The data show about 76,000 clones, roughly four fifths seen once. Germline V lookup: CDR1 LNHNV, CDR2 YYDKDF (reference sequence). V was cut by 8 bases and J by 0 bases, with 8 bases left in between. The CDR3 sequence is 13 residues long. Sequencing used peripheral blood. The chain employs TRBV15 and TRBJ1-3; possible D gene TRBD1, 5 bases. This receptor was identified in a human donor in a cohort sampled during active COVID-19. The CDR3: CATGASSGNTIYF. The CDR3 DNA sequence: TGTGCCACCGGGGCCAGCTCTGGAAACACCATATATTTT.